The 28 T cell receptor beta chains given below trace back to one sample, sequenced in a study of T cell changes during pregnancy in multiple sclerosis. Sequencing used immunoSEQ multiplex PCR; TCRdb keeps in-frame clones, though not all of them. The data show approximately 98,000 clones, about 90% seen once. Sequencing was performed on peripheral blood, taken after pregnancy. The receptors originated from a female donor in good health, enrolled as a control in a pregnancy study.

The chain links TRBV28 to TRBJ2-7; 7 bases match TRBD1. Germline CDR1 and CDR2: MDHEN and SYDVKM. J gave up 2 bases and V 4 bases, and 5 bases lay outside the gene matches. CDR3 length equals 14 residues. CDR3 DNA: TGTGCCAGCAGTTCGGGACAGTCAACCTACGAGCAGTACTTC. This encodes CASSSGQSTYEQYF.

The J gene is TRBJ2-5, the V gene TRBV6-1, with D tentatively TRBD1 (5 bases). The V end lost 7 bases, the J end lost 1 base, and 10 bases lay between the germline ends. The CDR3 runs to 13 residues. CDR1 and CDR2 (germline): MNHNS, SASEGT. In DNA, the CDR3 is TGTGCCAGCAATAGGGGTGGCCAAGAGACCCAGTACTTC. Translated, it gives CASNRGGQETQYF.

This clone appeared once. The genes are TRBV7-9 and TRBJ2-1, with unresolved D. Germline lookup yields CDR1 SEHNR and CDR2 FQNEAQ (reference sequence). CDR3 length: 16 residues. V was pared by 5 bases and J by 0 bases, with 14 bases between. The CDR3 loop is CASSPPTFPSYNEQFF. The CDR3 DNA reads TGTGCCAGCAGCCCCCCGACATTTCCCTCCTACAATGAGCAGTTCTTC. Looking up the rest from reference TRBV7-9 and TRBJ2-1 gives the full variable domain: DTGVSQNPRHKITKRGQNVTFRCDPISEHNRLYWYRQTLGQGPEFLTYFQNEAQLEKSRLLSDRFSAERPKGSFSTLEIQRTEQGDSAMYLCASSPPTFPSYNEQFFGPGTRLTVL.

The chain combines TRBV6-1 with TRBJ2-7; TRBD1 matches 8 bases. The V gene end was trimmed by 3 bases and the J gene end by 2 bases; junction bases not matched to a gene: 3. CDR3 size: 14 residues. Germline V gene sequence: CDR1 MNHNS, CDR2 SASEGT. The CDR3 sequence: CASSERDRTYEQYF. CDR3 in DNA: TGTGCCAGCAGTGAGAGGGACAGGACCTACGAGCAGTACTTC.

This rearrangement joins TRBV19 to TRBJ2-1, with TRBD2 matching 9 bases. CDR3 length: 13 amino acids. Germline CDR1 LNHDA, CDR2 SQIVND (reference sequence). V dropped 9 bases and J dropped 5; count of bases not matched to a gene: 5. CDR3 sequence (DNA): TGTGCCAGCCTTAGCGGGAGCCACAATGAGCAGTTCTTC. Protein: CASLSGSHNEQFF.

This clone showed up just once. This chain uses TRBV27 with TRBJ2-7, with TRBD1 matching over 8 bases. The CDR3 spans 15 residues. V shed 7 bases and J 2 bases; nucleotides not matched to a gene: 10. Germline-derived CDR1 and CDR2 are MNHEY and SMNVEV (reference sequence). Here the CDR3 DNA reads TGTGCCAGCACCCCTCCAGGGGGCGCTCCCTACGAGCAGTACTTC. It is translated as CASTPPGGAPYEQYF.

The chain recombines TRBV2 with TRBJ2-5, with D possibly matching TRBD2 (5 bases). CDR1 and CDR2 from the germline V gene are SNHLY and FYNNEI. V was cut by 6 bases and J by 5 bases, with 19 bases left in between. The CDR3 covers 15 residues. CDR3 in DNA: TGTGCCAGCAGAGAGGATCGGGGTGCGGTGGAGACCCAGTACTTC. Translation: CASREDRGAVETQYF.

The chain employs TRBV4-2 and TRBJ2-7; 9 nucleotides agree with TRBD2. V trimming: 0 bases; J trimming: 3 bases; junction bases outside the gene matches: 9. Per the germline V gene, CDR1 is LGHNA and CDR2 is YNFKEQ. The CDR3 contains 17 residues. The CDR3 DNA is TGTGCCAGCAGCCAAGATAGGGTGACTAGCGGCCACTACGAGCAGTACTTC. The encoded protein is CASSQDRVTSGHYEQYF.

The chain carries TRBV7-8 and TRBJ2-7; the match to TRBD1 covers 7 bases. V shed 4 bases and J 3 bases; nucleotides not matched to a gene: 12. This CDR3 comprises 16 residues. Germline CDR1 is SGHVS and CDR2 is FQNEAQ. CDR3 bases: TGTGCCAGCAGCTCAGTACCCGGGACAGAAGTCTACGAGCAGTACTTC. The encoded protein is CASSSVPGTEVYEQYF.

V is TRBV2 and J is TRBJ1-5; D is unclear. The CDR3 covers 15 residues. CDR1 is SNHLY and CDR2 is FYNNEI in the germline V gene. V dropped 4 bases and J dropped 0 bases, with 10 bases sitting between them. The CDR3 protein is CASSGLAPSNQPQHF. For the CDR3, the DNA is TGTGCCAGCAGTGGTTTGGCACCTAGCAATCAGCCCCAGCATTTT.

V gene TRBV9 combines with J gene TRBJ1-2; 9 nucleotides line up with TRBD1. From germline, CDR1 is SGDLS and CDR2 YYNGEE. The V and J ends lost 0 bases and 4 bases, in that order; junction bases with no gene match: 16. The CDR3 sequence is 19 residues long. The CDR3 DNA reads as TGTGCCAGCAGCGTAGTAGGGGTGGGGACAGGGCTCACCCTCTATGGCTACACCTTC. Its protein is CASSVVGVGTGLTLYGYTF.

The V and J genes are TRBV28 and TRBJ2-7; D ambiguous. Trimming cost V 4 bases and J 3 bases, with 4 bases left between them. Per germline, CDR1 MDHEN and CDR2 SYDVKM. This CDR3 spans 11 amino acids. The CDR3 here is CASSSIYEQYF. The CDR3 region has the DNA TGTGCCAGCAGTTCAATCTACGAGCAGTACTTC.

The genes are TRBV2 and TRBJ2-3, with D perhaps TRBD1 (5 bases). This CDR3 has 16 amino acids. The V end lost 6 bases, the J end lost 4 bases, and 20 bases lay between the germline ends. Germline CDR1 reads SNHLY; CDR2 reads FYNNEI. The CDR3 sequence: CASRGHFAGWSDTQYF. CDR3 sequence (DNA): TGTGCCAGCAGAGGACACTTTGCAGGGTGGTCAGATACGCAGTATTTT.

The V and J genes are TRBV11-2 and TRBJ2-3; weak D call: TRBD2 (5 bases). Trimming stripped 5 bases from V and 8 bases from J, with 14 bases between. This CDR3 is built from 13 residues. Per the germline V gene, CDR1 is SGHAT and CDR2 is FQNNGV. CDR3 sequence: CASSIGGGGTQYF. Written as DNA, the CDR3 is TGTGCCAGCAGCATTGGAGGCGGAGGTACGCAGTATTTT.

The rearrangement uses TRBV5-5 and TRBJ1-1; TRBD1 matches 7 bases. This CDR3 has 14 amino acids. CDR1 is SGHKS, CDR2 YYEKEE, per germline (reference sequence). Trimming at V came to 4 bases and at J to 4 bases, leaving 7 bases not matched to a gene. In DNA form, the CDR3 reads TGTGCCAGCAGCACCACGACAGGGACCACTGAAGCTTTCTTT. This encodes CASSTTTGTTEAFF.

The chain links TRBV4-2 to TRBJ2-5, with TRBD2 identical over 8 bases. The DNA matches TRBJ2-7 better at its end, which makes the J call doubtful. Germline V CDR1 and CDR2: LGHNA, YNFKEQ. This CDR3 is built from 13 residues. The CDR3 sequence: CASSSGSFDEQYF. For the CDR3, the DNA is TGTGCCAGCAGCAGCGGGAGCTTTGACGAGCAGTACTTC.

The CDR3 bases are TGCGCCAGCAGCTTGGCCCCGGGGGGAAACACTGAAGCTTTCTTT. Translated, it gives CASSLAPGGNTEAFF. The chain is built from TRBV5-1 and TRBJ1-1; D may be TRBD1 (5 bases). This CDR3 is 15 amino acids long. Trimming left V 0 bases short and J 2 bases short, with 11 bases between. In germline, CDR1 is SGHRS, CDR2 YFSETQ.

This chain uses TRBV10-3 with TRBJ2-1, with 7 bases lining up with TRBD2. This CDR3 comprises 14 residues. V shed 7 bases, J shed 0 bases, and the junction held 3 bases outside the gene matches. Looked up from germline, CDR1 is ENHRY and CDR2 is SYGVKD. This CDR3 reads CAITGGSSYNEQFF. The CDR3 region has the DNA TGTGCCATCACCGGCGGGAGCTCCTACAATGAGCAGTTCTTC.

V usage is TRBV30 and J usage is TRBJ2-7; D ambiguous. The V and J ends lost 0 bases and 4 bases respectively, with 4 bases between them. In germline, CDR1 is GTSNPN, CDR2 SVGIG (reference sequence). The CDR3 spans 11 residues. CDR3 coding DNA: TGTGCCTGGAGTGTCCGGTACGAGCAGTACTTC. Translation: CAWSVRYEQYF.

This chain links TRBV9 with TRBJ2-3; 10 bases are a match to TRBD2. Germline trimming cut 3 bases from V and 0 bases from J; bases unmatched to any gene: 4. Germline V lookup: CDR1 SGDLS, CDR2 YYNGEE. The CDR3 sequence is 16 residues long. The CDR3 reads CASSGTSGTSTDTQYF. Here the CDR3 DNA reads TGTGCCAGCAGCGGAACTAGCGGGACGAGCACAGATACGCAGTATTTT.

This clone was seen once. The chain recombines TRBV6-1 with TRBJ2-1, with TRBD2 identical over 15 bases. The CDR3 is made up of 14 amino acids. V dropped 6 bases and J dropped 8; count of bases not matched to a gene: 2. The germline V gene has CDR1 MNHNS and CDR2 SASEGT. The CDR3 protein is CASSGLAGGDEQFF. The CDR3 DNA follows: TGTGCCAGCAGCGGACTAGCGGGAGGGGATGAGCAGTTCTTC.

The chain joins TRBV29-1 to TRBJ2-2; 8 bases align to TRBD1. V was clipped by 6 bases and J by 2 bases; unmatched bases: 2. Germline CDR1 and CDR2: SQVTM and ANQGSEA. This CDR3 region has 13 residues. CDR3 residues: CSVDRGNTGELFF. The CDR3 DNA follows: TGCAGCGTCGACAGGGGTAACACCGGGGAGCTGTTTTTT.

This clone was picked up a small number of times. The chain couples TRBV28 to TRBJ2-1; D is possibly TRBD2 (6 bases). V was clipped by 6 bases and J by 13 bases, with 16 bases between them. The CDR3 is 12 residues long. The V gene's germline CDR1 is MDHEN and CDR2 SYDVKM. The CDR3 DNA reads TGTGCCAGCAGATCGGGACTCTCTATTCAGTTCTTC. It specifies CASRSGLSIQFF.

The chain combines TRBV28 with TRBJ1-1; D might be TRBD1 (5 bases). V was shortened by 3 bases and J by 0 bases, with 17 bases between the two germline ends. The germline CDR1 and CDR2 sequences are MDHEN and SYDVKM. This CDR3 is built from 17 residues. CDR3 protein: CASSFSLAGTLNTEAFF. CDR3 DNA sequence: TGTGCCAGCAGTTTCTCCCTAGCCGGGACTTTGAACACTGAAGCTTTCTTT.

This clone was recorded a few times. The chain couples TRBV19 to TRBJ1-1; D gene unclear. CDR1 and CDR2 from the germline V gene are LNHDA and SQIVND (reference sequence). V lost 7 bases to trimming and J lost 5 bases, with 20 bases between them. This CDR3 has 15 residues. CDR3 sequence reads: CASKGGILRSTEAFF. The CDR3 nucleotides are TGTGCCAGTAAGGGAGGGATCCTTCGTTCTACTGAAGCTTTCTTT.

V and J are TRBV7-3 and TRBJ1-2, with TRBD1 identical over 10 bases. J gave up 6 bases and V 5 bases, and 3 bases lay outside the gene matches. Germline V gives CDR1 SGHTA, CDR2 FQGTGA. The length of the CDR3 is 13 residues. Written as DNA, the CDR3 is TGTGCCAGCAGCCGCGGGACAGGGGATGGCTACACCTTC. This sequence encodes CASSRGTGDGYTF. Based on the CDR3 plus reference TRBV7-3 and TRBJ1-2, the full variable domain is GAGVSQTPSNKVTEKGKYVELRCDPISGHTALYWYRQSLGQGPEFLIYFQGTGAADDSGLPNDRFFAVRPEGSVSTLKIQRTERGDSAVYLCASSRGTGDGYTFGSGTRLTVV.

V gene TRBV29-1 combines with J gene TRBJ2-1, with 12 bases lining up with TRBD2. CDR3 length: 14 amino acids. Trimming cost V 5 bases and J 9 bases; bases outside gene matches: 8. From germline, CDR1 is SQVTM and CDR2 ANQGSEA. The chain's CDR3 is CSVSRTSGTSEQFF. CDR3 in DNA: TGCAGCGTTTCTCGGACTAGCGGGACTAGTGAGCAGTTCTTC.

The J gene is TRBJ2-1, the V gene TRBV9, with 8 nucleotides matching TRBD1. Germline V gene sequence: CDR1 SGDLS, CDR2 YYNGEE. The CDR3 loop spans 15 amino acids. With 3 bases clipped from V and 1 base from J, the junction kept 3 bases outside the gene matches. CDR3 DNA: TGTGCCAGCAGCGACCGGGACAGGTCCTACAATGAGCAGTTCTTC. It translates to CASSDRDRSYNEQFF.